This is a list of T cell receptor beta chains from one sample in a study of radiotherapy plus CTLA-4 blockade in lung cancer. Profiling relied on immunoSEQ multiplex PCR, and the TCRdb table lists in-frame clones only, not all of them. The profile shows roughly 50,000 clones, roughly 84% of them singletons. Sequencing was performed on peripheral blood, taken from a patient treated with radiotherapy plus ipilimumab. These receptors were collected from a human donor with non-small cell lung cancer who had a partial response to radiotherapy plus ipilimumab. The CDR3 runs from the conserved cysteine through the conserved F or W. A D gene is named only where the DNA matches it firmly. Not all rows give a size; the values are once, few, many and, for expanded clones, a class.

V gene,J gene,D gene,clone size,CDR3 DNA,CDR3 protein
TRBV5-1,TRBJ2-2,TRBD2,-,TGCGCCAGCAGCATGGGACTAGCGGAGAACACCGGGGAGCTGTTTTTT,CASSMGLAENTGELFF
TRBV11-2,TRBJ1-6,-,-,TGTGCCAGCAGCTTAGGCAGTTCCTATAATTCACCCCTCCACTTT,CASSLGSSYNSPLHF
TRBV4-1,TRBJ1-5,-,-,TGCGCCAGCAGCCAGACAGGATCCAATCAGCCCCAGCATTTT,CASSQTGSNQPQHF
TRBV27,TRBJ1-1,-,-,TGTGCCAGCAGTCTTATGCGGGTTCCCCTTTTGAACACTGAAGCTTTCTTT,CASSLMRVPLLNTEAFF
TRBV5-1,TRBJ1-6,-,-,TGCGCCAGCCGCCTAGAGGCCGATTATAATTCACCCCTCCACTTT,CASRLEADYNSPLHF
TRBV29-1,TRBJ1-2,-,-,TGCAGCGTTGCTCCAGATTTCTATGGCTACACCTTC,CSVAPDFYGYTF
TRBV2,TRBJ1-2,-,-,TGTGCCAGCACCAGAACGCCAAACTATGGCTACACCTTC,CASTRTPNYGYTF
TRBV9,TRBJ1-1,TRBD1,few,TGTGCCAGCAGCCCTACAGGGGGCGTCACTGAAGCTTTCTTT,CASSPTGGVTEAFF
TRBV6-1,TRBJ2-6,-,-,TGTGCCAGCAGGGGAGGGGGCTCTGGGGCCAACGTCCTGACTTTC,CASRGGGSGANVLTF
TRBV7-8,TRBJ2-4,-,-,TGTGCCAGCAGCTTGCTCCGGGGGGCGAAAAACATTCAGTACTTC,CASSLLRGAKNIQYF
TRBV5-1,TRBJ2-3,TRBD1,-,TGCGCCAGCAGCTTGGAGGGGGCCCCCACAGATACGCAGTATTTT,CASSLEGAPTDTQYF
TRBV6-1,TRBJ1-5,TRBD1,-,TGTGCCATTGCACAGGGGATTAATCAGCCCCAGCATTTT,CAIAQGINQPQHF
TRBV11-2,TRBJ1-3,-,-,TGTGCCAGCAGGGTGATCGGGGGGGCCGGAAACACCATATATTTT,CASRVIGGAGNTIYF
TRBV5-1,TRBJ2-5,-,-,TGCGCCAGCAGTCGACCGGACCAGGGGTTCTCCATTTCTCAAGAGACCCAGTACTTC,CASSRPDQGFSISQETQYF
TRBV7-7,TRBJ2-7,-,-,TGTGCCAGCAGCAAAGGACAAGCCTACGAGCAGTACTTC,CASSKGQAYEQYF
TRBV10-3,TRBJ2-5,TRBD1,-,TGTGCCATCAGTAGTGGACAGGGTCTGGAGACCCAGTACTTC,CAISSGQGLETQYF
TRBV25-1,TRBJ1-4,-,-,TGTGCCAGCAGTCATAACTCGCCGGGTCCGGGTAATGAAAAACTGTTTTTT,CASSHNSPGPGNEKLFF
TRBV7-8,TRBJ1-3,-,few,TGTGCCAGCAGCCCGGACCCCACAGGGACTGGAAACACCATATATTTT,CASSPDPTGTGNTIYF